The rows below give T cell receptor beta chains drawn from one sample of a study of blood T cell repertoires in COVID-19. Libraries were prepared by immunoSEQ multiplex PCR; TCRdb keeps only in-frame clonotypes and omits some of them. The sample holds 290,000 or so clones, approximately 92% seen once. The source material was PBMCs or T cells enriched from blood (not recorded which). These receptors came from a woman aged 30 to 39 who had recovered from COVID-19. Both conserved end residues are part of each CDR3. The D gene is left open where the match is weak. Expanded clones get a size class; other rows say once, few or many, or leave the size out.

d_call	v_call	j_call	clone_size	cdr3_nt	cdr3_aa
.	TRBV3-1/TRBV3-2	TRBJ1-2	once	TGTGCCAGCAGCAAAGACACTCCTAACTATGGCTACACCTTC	CASSKDTPNYGYTF
.	TRBV27	TRBJ1-2	.	TGTGCCAGCAGTTTTTTTGAGGGCGGTCGGGAAGGCTACACCTTC	CASSFFEGGREGYTF
.	TRBV16	TRBJ1-5	.	TGTGCCAGCAGCCAAGTAGGGGGACACGGGCCTAGCAATCAGCCCCAGCATTTT	CASSQVGGHGPSNQPQHF
TRBD2	TRBV18	TRBJ2-1	.	TGTGCCAGCTCATCACCCCGGGGTAGCGGGAGTACCTACAATGAGCAGTTCTTC	CASSSPRGSGSTYNEQFF
.	TRBV7-9	TRBJ2-7	.	TGTGCCAGCAGCCCTCAGGGGAGATACGAGCAGTACTTC	CASSPQGRYEQYF
.	TRBV27	TRBJ2-3	.	TGTGCCAGCAGTTACCGGACACCTAGCACAGATACGCAGTATTTT	CASSYRTPSTDTQYF
.	TRBV9	TRBJ1-2	.	TGTGCCAGCAGCTTGAACCGGGACACGAAAACTAACTATGGCTACACCTTC	CASSLNRDTKTNYGYTF
TRBD1	TRBV6-1	TRBJ1-5	.	TGTGCCAGCAGTGAAGCTTCCCGGGACAGGGGGAGTCGTATGAATCAGCCCCAGCATTTT	CASSEASRDRGSRMNQPQHF
TRBD1	TRBV6-5	TRBJ1-5	.	TGTGCCAGCAGTCCCCAGGACAGGGGCCATCAGCCCCAGCATTTT	CASSPQDRGHQPQHF
.	TRBV7-8	TRBJ1-4	.	TGTGCCAGCAGCTTAGGGTCCGGGACACCTAATGAAAAACTGTTTTTT	CASSLGSGTPNEKLFF
.	TRBV4-3	TRBJ1-1	once	TGCGCCAGCAGCCAAGATCGACCGGGGGGAGGGAACACTGAAGCTTTCTTT	CASSQDRPGGGNTEAFF
.	TRBV19	TRBJ2-2	.	TGTGCCAGTAGTATAAGCGGGTCCTACACCGGGGAGCTGTTTTTT	CASSISGSYTGELFF
TRBD1	TRBV27	TRBJ2-7	.	TGTGCCAGCACCCAGAGGGGCGCAGGGGGACCCTACGAGCAGTACTTC	CASTQRGAGGPYEQYF
.	TRBV19	TRBJ1-6	.	TGTGTGGACAGACCAATTTCCTCCTATAATTCACCCCTCCACTTT	CVDRPISSYNSPLHF
TRBD2	TRBV6-2/TRBV6-3	TRBJ2-1	.	TGTGCCAGCAGCCCTTACTCCCTAGCGGGAGTCTCCTACAATGAGCAGTTCTTC	CASSPYSLAGVSYNEQFF
.	TRBV5-4	TRBJ2-6	.	TGTGCCAGCAGCACCCGGACTGGATACTCTGGGGCCAACGTCCTGACTTTC	CASSTRTGYSGANVLTF
TRBD2	TRBV19	TRBJ2-7	once	TGTGCCAGTAGCCCGGGACTAGCGGGAGTGGACGAGCAGTACTTC	CASSPGLAGVDEQYF
.	TRBV4-1	TRBJ2-2	.	TGCGCCAGCAGCCAAAAAGGGGTTGGGACCGGGGAGCTGTTTTTT	CASSQKGVGTGELFF
.	TRBV5-1	TRBJ1-4	.	TGCGCCAGCAGCGGCCCGACAGGAATCGATGAAAAACTGTTTTTT	CASSGPTGIDEKLFF
TRBD1	TRBV5-1	TRBJ2-2	.	TGCGCCAGCAGGGGACAGGAGCTCACCGGGGAGCTGTTTTTT	CASRGQELTGELFF